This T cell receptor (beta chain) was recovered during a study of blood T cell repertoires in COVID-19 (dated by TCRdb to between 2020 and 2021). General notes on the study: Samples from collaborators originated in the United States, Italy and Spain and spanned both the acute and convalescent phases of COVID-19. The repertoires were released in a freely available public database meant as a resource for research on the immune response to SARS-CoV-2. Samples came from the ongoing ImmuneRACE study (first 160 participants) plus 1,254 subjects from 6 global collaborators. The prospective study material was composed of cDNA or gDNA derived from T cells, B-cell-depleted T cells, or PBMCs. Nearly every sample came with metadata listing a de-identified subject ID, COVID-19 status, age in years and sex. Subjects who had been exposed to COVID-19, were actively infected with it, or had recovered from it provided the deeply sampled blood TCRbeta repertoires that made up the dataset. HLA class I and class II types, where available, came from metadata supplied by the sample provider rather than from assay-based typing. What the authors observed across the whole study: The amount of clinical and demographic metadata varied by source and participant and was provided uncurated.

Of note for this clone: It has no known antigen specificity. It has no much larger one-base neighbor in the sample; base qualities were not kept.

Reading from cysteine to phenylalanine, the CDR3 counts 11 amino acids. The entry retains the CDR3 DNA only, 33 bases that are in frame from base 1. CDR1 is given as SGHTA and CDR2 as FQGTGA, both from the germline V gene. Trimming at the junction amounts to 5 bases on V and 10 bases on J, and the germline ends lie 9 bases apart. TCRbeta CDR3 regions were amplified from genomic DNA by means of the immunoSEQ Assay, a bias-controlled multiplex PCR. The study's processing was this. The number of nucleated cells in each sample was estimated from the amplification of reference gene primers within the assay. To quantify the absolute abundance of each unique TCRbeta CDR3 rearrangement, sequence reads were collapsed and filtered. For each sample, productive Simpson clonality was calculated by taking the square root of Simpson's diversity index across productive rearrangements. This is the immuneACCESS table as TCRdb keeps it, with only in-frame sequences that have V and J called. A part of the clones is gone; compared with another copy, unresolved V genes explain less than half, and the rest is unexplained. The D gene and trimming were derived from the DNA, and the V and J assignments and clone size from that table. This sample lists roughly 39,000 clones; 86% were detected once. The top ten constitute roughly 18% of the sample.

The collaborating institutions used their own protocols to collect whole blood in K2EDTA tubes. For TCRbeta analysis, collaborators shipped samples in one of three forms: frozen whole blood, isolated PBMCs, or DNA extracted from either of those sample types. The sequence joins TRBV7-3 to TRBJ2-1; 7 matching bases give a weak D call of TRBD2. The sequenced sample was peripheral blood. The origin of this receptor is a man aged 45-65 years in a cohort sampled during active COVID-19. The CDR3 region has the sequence CASSTGGEQFF. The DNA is TGTGCCAGCAGCACGGGGGGCGAGCAGTTCTTC.